The rows below give T cell receptor beta chains drawn from one sample of a study of response to subunit inactivated influenza vaccine. TCRdb itself ran the RT-PCR reads through MiXCR, one entry per CDR3 protein. The data show about 780,000 distinct CDR3 sequences, about 18% seen once. The starting material was PBMCs from blood, obtained roughly 5 days after vaccination. The receptor set was obtained from a man aged 45-60 years who received an inactivated influenza vaccine. Both conserved end residues are part of each CDR3. The order of the fields is clone size, V gene, D gene, J gene, CDR3 DNA, CDR3 protein. The D gene is left open where the match is weak. Where a row states a size, it is once, few, many or the class of an expanded clone; other rows omit it.

clone_size: few; v_call: TRBV20-1; d_call: .; j_call: TRBJ2-4; cdr3_nt: TGCAGTGCTAGTCAGGGGGCCAAAAACATTCAGTACTTC; cdr3_aa: CSASQGAKNIQYF
clone_size: few; v_call: TRBV5-1; d_call: TRBD1; j_call: TRBJ1-6; cdr3_nt: TGCGCCAGCAGCGACAGGGGCACGAATTCACCCCTCCACTTT; cdr3_aa: CASSDRGTNSPLHF
clone_size: .; v_call: TRBV12-3/TRBV12-4; d_call: .; j_call: TRBJ2-7; cdr3_nt: TGTGCCAGCAGTTCCGGGGCTGGGACGAGCTACGAGCAGTACTTC; cdr3_aa: CASSSGAGTSYEQYF
clone_size: few; v_call: TRBV10-3; d_call: .; j_call: TRBJ1-6; cdr3_nt: TGTGCCACCGCTGGAGGGGATAATTCACCCCTCCACTTT; cdr3_aa: CATAGGDNSPLHF
clone_size: few; v_call: TRBV20-1; d_call: TRBD2; j_call: TRBJ2-1; cdr3_nt: TGCAGTGCTAGATCTGGCGGGGGGGTCCATGAGCAGTTCTTC; cdr3_aa: CSARSGGGVHEQFF
clone_size: .; v_call: TRBV20-1; d_call: .; j_call: TRBJ2-7; cdr3_nt: TGCTCCTCTAGCGCTGCCTCCTACGAGCAGTACTTC; cdr3_aa: CSSSAASYEQYF
clone_size: few; v_call: TRBV30; d_call: .; j_call: TRBJ2-5; cdr3_nt: TGTGCCTGGAAACCCGAGGACTCCCAAGAGACCCAGTACTTC; cdr3_aa: CAWKPEDSQETQYF
clone_size: .; v_call: TRBV12-3/TRBV12-4; d_call: .; j_call: TRBJ2-2; cdr3_nt: TGTGCCAGCAGTCCTCTAACGAACACCGGGGAGCTGTTTTTT; cdr3_aa: CASSPLTNTGELFF
clone_size: .; v_call: TRBV6-1; d_call: TRBD1; j_call: TRBJ2-1; cdr3_nt: TGTGCCAGCAGTGAAGCCGACAGGGTAGTAGTTGAGCAGTTCTTC; cdr3_aa: CASSEADRVVVEQFF
clone_size: .; v_call: TRBV4-1; d_call: TRBD2; j_call: TRBJ2-7; cdr3_nt: TGCGCCAGCAGCCAAGAGTCAGCGGGGGTTCACGAGCAGTACTTC; cdr3_aa: CASSQESAGVHEQYF
clone_size: few; v_call: TRBV7-9; d_call: .; j_call: TRBJ2-7; cdr3_nt: TGTGCCAGCAGCTTAGCGAGATTGGACTCCTACGAGCAGTACTTC; cdr3_aa: CASSLARLDSYEQYF
clone_size: .; v_call: TRBV7-2; d_call: TRBD2; j_call: TRBJ2-7; cdr3_nt: TGTGCCAGCAGCTTAGCAGCGGGAGGGCGGTACGACCAGTACTTC; cdr3_aa: CASSLAAGGRYDQYF
clone_size: .; v_call: TRBV7-9; d_call: .; j_call: TRBJ2-1; cdr3_nt: TGTGCCAGCAGCAAAAGAACAGGGCAGGCCTACAATGAGCAGTTCTTC; cdr3_aa: CASSKRTGQAYNEQFF
clone_size: .; v_call: TRBV3-1; d_call: .; j_call: TRBJ1-4; cdr3_nt: TGTGCCAGCAGCCAAGGAATGTCCCGAGGTGAAAAACTGTTTTTT; cdr3_aa: CASSQGMSRGEKLFF
clone_size: .; v_call: TRBV6-5; d_call: .; j_call: TRBJ2-7; cdr3_nt: TGTGCCAGCAGTTATACCCCCTATAGGACAGCCGAGCAGTACTTC; cdr3_aa: CASSYTPYRTAEQYF
clone_size: few; v_call: TRBV15; d_call: .; j_call: TRBJ2-3; cdr3_nt: TGTGCCACCAGCAGGAGGGCCTGGGAGCCGACAGATACGCAGTATTTT; cdr3_aa: CATSRRAWEPTDTQYF
clone_size: many; v_call: TRBV10-3; d_call: TRBD2; j_call: TRBJ2-5; cdr3_nt: TGTGCCATCAGTCAACTAGCGGGAGGAGGGGAGACCCAGTACTTC; cdr3_aa: CAISQLAGGGETQYF
clone_size: .; v_call: TRBV29-1; d_call: .; j_call: TRBJ2-2; cdr3_nt: TGCAGCGCATCCCGGAAATTAGAGGGGAGGCTGTTTTTT; cdr3_aa: CSASRKLEGRLFF
clone_size: .; v_call: TRBV5-1; d_call: .; j_call: TRBJ2-2; cdr3_nt: TGCGCCAGCAGCTTGAGGGCCGGAAGGGCCACCGGGGAGCTGTTTTTT; cdr3_aa: CASSLRAGRATGELFF
clone_size: many; v_call: TRBV6-5; d_call: TRBD1; j_call: TRBJ2-2; cdr3_nt: TGTGCCAGCAGTTACCGGACAGGGGATACCGGGGAGCTGTTTTTT; cdr3_aa: CASSYRTGDTGELFF
clone_size: many; v_call: TRBV11-2; d_call: TRBD1; j_call: TRBJ2-7; cdr3_nt: TGTGCCAGCAGCTTAGGGACAGGCCAGCTCGAGCAGTACTTC; cdr3_aa: CASSLGTGQLEQYF
clone_size: few; v_call: TRBV10-2; d_call: .; j_call: TRBJ1-1; cdr3_nt: TGCGCCAGCTCCGGACAGAGGACTGAAGCTTTCTTT; cdr3_aa: CASSGQRTEAFF
clone_size: .; v_call: TRBV5-5; d_call: TRBD2; j_call: TRBJ2-2; cdr3_nt: TGTGCCAGCAGCCTTAGCGGGAGTTCCGGGGAGCTGTTTTTT; cdr3_aa: CASSLSGSSGELFF
clone_size: few; v_call: TRBV20-1; d_call: .; j_call: TRBJ2-7; cdr3_nt: TGCAGTGCTACTTCCAGGGGTCTAGTTTCCGAGCAGTACTTC; cdr3_aa: CSATSRGLVSEQYF
clone_size: few; v_call: TRBV7-9; d_call: .; j_call: TRBJ2-7; cdr3_nt: TGTGCCAGCAGCTCGCCAGGGGTATTCGGGCAGTACTTC; cdr3_aa: CASSSPGVFGQYF
clone_size: .; v_call: TRBV20-1; d_call: TRBD1; j_call: TRBJ2-5; cdr3_nt: TGCAGTGCTAGCGGAACAGGGGATTGGGAAGAGACCCAGTACTTC; cdr3_aa: CSASGTGDWEETQYF
clone_size: .; v_call: TRBV27; d_call: .; j_call: TRBJ2-2; cdr3_nt: TGTGCCAGCAGTTTCTCAGGAGACTCCGGGGAGCTGTTTTTT; cdr3_aa: CASSFSGDSGELFF
clone_size: few; v_call: TRBV7-9; d_call: .; j_call: TRBJ2-1; cdr3_nt: TGTGCCAGCAGCTTGACAGTTTCCTACAATGAGCAGTTCTTC; cdr3_aa: CASSLTVSYNEQFF
clone_size: few; v_call: TRBV11-2; d_call: .; j_call: TRBJ2-7; cdr3_nt: TGTGCCAGCAGCTTAGAGAATTATAAGGGACCGAACTACGAGCAGTACTTC; cdr3_aa: CASSLENYKGPNYEQYF
clone_size: many; v_call: TRBV12-3/TRBV12-4; d_call: .; j_call: TRBJ1-2; cdr3_nt: TGTGCCAGCAGTTTAGCGGGTTACTATGGCTACACCTTC; cdr3_aa: CASSLAGYYGYTF
clone_size: few; v_call: TRBV20-1; d_call: .; j_call: TRBJ1-1; cdr3_nt: TGCAGTGTGGTGGGTGAAGCTTTCTTT; cdr3_aa: CSVVGEAFF
clone_size: .; v_call: TRBV6-5; d_call: .; j_call: TRBJ1-1; cdr3_nt: TGTGCCAGCAGTTACTCGAAAAATCTCGCTGAAGCTTTCTTT; cdr3_aa: CASSYSKNLAEAFF
clone_size: once; v_call: TRBV6-8; d_call: .; j_call: TRBJ1-3; cdr3_nt: TGTGCCAGCACCCCGGTCCCTCGCACTGGAAACACCATATATTTT; cdr3_aa: CASTPVPRTGNTIYF
clone_size: few; v_call: TRBV20-1; d_call: .; j_call: TRBJ1-1; cdr3_nt: TGCAGTGCTAGAGACGCAAGGGGACGCACTGAAGCTTTCTTT; cdr3_aa: CSARDARGRTEAFF
clone_size: few; v_call: TRBV15; d_call: .; j_call: TRBJ2-1; cdr3_nt: TGTGCCACCAGCAGGGAAAAAACCCGGCACAATGAGCAGTTCTTC; cdr3_aa: CATSREKTRHNEQFF
clone_size: few; v_call: TRBV24-1; d_call: .; j_call: TRBJ2-2; cdr3_nt: TGTGCCACCAGTGATCAGGGACGGCCGAACACCGGGGAGCTGTTTTTT; cdr3_aa: CATSDQGRPNTGELFF
clone_size: many; v_call: TRBV12-3/TRBV12-4; d_call: .; j_call: TRBJ2-1; cdr3_nt: TGTGCCAGCAGTTCTCCGGGACCACAGTTCTTC; cdr3_aa: CASSSPGPQFF
clone_size: .; v_call: TRBV4-2; d_call: TRBD2; j_call: TRBJ2-3; cdr3_nt: TGTGCCAGCAGCCAGATACTGGGGGGGGGGACAGATACGCAGTATTTT; cdr3_aa: CASSQILGGGTDTQYF
clone_size: .; v_call: TRBV5-5; d_call: .; j_call: TRBJ2-7; cdr3_nt: TGTGCCAGCAGCATCGGGACCTACGAGCAGTACTTC; cdr3_aa: CASSIGTYEQYF
clone_size: few; v_call: TRBV12-3/TRBV12-4; d_call: TRBD1; j_call: TRBJ2-3; cdr3_nt: TGTGCCAGCAGTTTCTTTCAGGGGGCTACGCAGTATTTT; cdr3_aa: CASSFFQGATQYF
clone_size: few; v_call: TRBV20-1; d_call: TRBD2; j_call: TRBJ2-5; cdr3_nt: TGCAGTGCTAGAGGGGGGGAGGGAGGAAGCGAGACCCAGTACTTC; cdr3_aa: CSARGGEGGSETQYF
clone_size: .; v_call: TRBV7-9; d_call: .; j_call: TRBJ2-1; cdr3_nt: TGTGCCAGCAGCTTAGGCCCCCTAGTCGGATTTGGGAATGAGCAGTTCTTC; cdr3_aa: CASSLGPLVGFGNEQFF
clone_size: .; v_call: TRBV18; d_call: .; j_call: TRBJ1-1; cdr3_nt: TGTGCCAGCTCACCAGACCCTGGCACTGAAGCTTTCTTT; cdr3_aa: CASSPDPGTEAFF
clone_size: .; v_call: TRBV20-1; d_call: .; j_call: TRBJ1-6; cdr3_nt: TGCAGTGCTAGAGCGACCTGGCCGCTCTCACCCCTCCACTTT; cdr3_aa: CSARATWPLSPLHF
clone_size: .; v_call: TRBV2; d_call: .; j_call: TRBJ2-3; cdr3_nt: TGTGCCAGCAGTGGTAGTAGTAGGACACTCATTGGCACAGATACGCAGTATTTT; cdr3_aa: CASSGSSRTLIGTDTQYF
clone_size: .; v_call: TRBV4-3; d_call: .; j_call: TRBJ2-2; cdr3_nt: TGCGCCAGCAGCCATCTGACAGTCACCGGGGAGCTGTTTTTT; cdr3_aa: CASSHLTVTGELFF
clone_size: .; v_call: TRBV5-1; d_call: .; j_call: TRBJ1-1; cdr3_nt: TGCGCCAGCAGTTCCGGACACTCCACTGAAGCTTTCTTT; cdr3_aa: CASSSGHSTEAFF
clone_size: few; v_call: TRBV24-1; d_call: .; j_call: TRBJ2-5; cdr3_nt: TGTGCCACCAGTGATTTTCGACAACCCCAAGAGACCCAGTACTTC; cdr3_aa: CATSDFRQPQETQYF
clone_size: .; v_call: TRBV18; d_call: .; j_call: TRBJ2-5; cdr3_nt: TGTGCCAGCTCACCACCGAATCCAGGGAGTCAAGAGACCCAGTACTTC; cdr3_aa: CASSPPNPGSQETQYF
clone_size: .; v_call: TRBV28; d_call: TRBD2; j_call: TRBJ2-7; cdr3_nt: TGTGCCAGCAGACCGATTGGACTAGCGGGGTTCTCCTACGAGCAGTACTTC; cdr3_aa: CASRPIGLAGFSYEQYF